This TCR beta chain was sequenced during a study of T cells in localized non-small cell lung cancer. Overall study results and limits: Longer overall survival was seen with higher T cell density measured in blood. Heterogeneity cannot be ruled out, as sequencing used one tumor region only.

Per germline, CDR1 LNHDA and CDR2 SQIVND (reference sequence). Trimming removed 6 bases at V and 0 bases at J, with 5 bases between. This CDR3 is 13 amino acids long. Method: immunoSEQ multiplex PCR; TCRdb's copy keeps in-frame clones and lacks some. The sample lists fewer than 25,000 clones; around 87% were seen once. As concerns this clone: The antigen is not known.

This sequence originates from a male donor older than 55 with stage II squamous cell lung carcinoma. Here the sequenced sample was peripheral blood, taken before any cancer treatment. The chain has TRBV19 and TRBJ2-2, with a weak D call TRBD2 (5 bases). The DNA for the CDR3 is TGTGCCAGTAGACTAGCGAACACCGGGGAGCTGTTTTTT. Translation gives CASRLANTGELFF.